The 3 T cell receptor beta chains below were found in one sample sequenced in a study of T cell changes during pregnancy in multiple sclerosis. Only in-frame clones appear in the TCRdb table, and some are missing; sequencing was by immunoSEQ multiplex PCR. There are tens of thousands of clones in the sample; roughly nine tenths occur only once, and about 2.2% lies in the top ten. The material was peripheral blood, obtained in the third trimester of pregnancy. These receptors all stem from a female donor in good health, enrolled as a control in a pregnancy study.

V gene TRBV5-6 combines with J gene TRBJ1-1; 7 bases fit TRBD1. J gave up 0 bases and V 2 bases, and 7 bases lay outside the gene matches. CDR3 length: 16 residues. Germline V lookup: CDR1 SGHDT, CDR2 YYEEEE. The CDR3, as DNA: TGTGCCAGCAGCTTCGGGACAGAAATAATGAACACTGAAGCTTTCTTT. It yields the protein CASSFGTEIMNTEAFF.

As for this clone: The same CDR3 also results from other DNA sequences found in this sample. This chain links TRBV7-9 with TRBJ2-7, with 10 bases aligning to TRBD1. After removal of 5 bases from V and 3 bases from J, the junction contained 10 bases not matched to a gene. This CDR3 contains 16 residues. Germline V gives CDR1 SEHNR, CDR2 FQNEAQ (reference sequence). DNA of the CDR3: TGTGCCAGCAGCCTACAAGGACAGGGGGTAATCTACGAGCAGTACTTC. It yields the protein CASSLQGQGVIYEQYF.

The rearrangement links TRBV6-1 to TRBJ1-2, with 7 bases aligning to TRBD1. The ends lost 3 bases at V and 2 bases at J; junction bases unmatched: 9. The germline V gene has CDR1 MNHNS and CDR2 SASEGT. The CDR3 contains 16 residues. CDR3 DNA: TGTGCCAGCAGTGATGGGACAGCAAATTCCAACTATGGCTACACCTTC. It yields the protein CASSDGTANSNYGYTF.